This TCR beta chain was captured by sequencing in a study of OX40 agonist ivuxolimab in advanced cancers. About the research overall: Clinicians treated patients with ivuxolimab, an agonistic anti-OX40 (CD134) antibody.

Germline values: CDR1 ENHRY, CDR2 SYGVKD. V trimming: 9 bases; J trimming: 6 bases; junction bases outside the gene matches: 19. The CDR3 is made up of 17 amino acids. Profiling relied on immunoSEQ multiplex PCR, and the TCRdb table lists in-frame clones only, not all of them. The sample lists tens of thousands of clones, roughly 89% occurring once. Sequences were derived from CD4+ or CD8+ T cells sorted from blood, sampled in a trial of the OX40 agonist ivuxolimab. The clonotype was recovered from an adult with an advanced solid tumor such as melanoma, head and neck, liver or kidney cancer. The chain joins TRBV10-3 to TRBJ2-3, with 9 bases identical to TRBD2. The CDR3 nucleotides read TGTGCCATAGGTGTGGCGGGGGGGCGCCGAGTTGCTGATACGCAGTATTTT. Residues: CAIGVAGGRRVADTQYF.